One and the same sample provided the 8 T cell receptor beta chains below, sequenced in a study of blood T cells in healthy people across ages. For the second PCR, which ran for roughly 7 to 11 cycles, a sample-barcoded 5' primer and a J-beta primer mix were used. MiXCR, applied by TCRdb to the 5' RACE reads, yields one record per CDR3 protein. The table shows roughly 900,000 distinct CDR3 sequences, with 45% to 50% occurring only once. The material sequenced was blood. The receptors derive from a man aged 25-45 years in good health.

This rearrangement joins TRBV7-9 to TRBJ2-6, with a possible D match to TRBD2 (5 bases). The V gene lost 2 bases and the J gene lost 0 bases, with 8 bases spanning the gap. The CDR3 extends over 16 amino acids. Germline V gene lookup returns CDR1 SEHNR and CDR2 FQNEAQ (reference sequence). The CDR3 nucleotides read TGTGCCAGCAGCTTATCGGGGAGCTCTGGGGCCAACGTCCTGACTTTC. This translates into CASSLSGSSGANVLTF.

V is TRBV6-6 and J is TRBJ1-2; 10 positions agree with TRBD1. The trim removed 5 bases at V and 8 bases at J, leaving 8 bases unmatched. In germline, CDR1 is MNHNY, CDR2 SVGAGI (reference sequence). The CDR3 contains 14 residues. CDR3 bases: TGTGCCAGCAGTCCTACCGGGACAGGGGTCGGCTACACCTTC. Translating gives CASSPTGTGVGYTF.

The CDR3 region has the DNA TGTGCCAGCAGCCAGACCGGGACCCATGACTACGAGCAGTACTTC. It specifies CASSQTGTHDYEQYF. The chain employs TRBV3-1 and TRBJ2-7; D could derive from TRBD1 or TRBD2 (5 bases each). The CDR3 totals 15 residues. Germline CDR1 reads LGHDT; CDR2 reads YNNKEL (reference sequence). V dropped 3 bases and J dropped 3 bases, with 15 bases sitting between them.

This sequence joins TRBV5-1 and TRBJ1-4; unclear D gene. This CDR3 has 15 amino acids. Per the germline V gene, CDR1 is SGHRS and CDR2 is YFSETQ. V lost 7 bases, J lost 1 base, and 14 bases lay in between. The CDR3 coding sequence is TGCGCCAGCCAACCCGGGAGTATAACTAATGAAAAACTGTTTTTT. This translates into CASQPGSITNEKLFF.

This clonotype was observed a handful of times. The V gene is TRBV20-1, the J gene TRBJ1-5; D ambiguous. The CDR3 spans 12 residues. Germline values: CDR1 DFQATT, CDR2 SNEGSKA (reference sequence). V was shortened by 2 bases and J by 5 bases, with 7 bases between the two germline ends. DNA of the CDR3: TGCAGTGCTAGAAGGACGGATCAGCCCCAGCATTTT. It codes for CSARRTDQPQHF.

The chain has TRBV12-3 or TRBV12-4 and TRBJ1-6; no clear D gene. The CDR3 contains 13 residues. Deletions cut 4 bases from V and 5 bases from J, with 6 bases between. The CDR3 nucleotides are TGTGCCAGCAGTTCAGCCGATAATTCACCCCTCCACTTT. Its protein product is CASSSADNSPLHF.

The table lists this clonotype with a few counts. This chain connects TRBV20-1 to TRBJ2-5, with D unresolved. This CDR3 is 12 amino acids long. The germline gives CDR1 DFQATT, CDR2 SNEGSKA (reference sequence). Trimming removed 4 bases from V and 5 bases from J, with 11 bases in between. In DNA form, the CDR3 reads TGCAGTGCTATGGGCGCGATGGAGACCCAGTACTTC. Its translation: CSAMGAMETQYF.

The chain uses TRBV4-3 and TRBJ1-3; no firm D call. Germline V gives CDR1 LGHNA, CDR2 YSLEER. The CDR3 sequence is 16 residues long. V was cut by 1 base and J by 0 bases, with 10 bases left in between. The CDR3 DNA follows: TGCGCCAGCAGCCAAGGGGCGGCGATCTCTGGAAACACCATATATTTT. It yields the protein CASSQGAAISGNTIYF.